This TCR beta chain was identified in a study of spatial heterogeneity in lung cancer. The CDR3 is 13 residues long. V lost 10 bases to trimming and J lost 1 base; unmatched junction nucleotides: 5. Germline CDR1 and CDR2: MNHEY and SVGEGT. This clonotype appeared many times. The time point denotes: sample taken at primary tumor resection. Sequencing covered unsorted whole RNA taken from tumor, nontumor lung or frozen PBMC. Untreated early-stage non-small cell lung cancer patients, 70 to 85 in total, were the donors. In the library, each TCR cDNA molecule bore its own unique molecular identifier. TCRdb recomputed calls from the 5' RACE reads with MiXCR, one row per CDR3 protein. The data hold roughly 39,000 distinct CDR3 sequences, with around 7.5% observed a single time.

The material sequenced was PBMCs, taken at surgery. The source of this sequence is a male donor with early-stage non-small cell lung cancer. The chain recombines TRBV6-2 or TRBV6-3 with TRBJ2-3; TRBD1 agrees at 7 bases. This CDR3 reads CATLGGGTDTQYF. The CDR3 DNA is TGTGCCACCCTAGGGGGCGGCACAGATACGCAGTATTTT.